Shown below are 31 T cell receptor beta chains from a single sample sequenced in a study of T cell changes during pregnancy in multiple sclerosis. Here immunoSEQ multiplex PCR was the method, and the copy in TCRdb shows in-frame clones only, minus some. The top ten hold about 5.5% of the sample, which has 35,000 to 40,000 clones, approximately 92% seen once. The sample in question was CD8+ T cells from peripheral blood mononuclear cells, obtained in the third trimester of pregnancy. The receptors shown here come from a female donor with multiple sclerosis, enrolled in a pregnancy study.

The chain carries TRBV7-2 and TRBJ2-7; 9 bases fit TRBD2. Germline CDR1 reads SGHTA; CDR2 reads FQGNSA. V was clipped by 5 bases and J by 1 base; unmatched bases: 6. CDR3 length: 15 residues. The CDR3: CASSRTSEGSYEQYF. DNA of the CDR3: TGTGCCAGCAGCCGGACTAGCGAAGGGTCCTACGAGCAGTACTTC.

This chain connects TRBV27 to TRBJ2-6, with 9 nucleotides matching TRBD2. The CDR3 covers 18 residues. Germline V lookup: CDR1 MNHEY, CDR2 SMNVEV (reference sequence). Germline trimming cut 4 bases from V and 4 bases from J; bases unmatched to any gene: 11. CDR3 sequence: CASSSPAGGSRGANVLTF. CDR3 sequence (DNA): TGTGCCAGCAGTTCCCCGGCGGGAGGGTCTCGCGGGGCCAACGTCCTGACTTTC.

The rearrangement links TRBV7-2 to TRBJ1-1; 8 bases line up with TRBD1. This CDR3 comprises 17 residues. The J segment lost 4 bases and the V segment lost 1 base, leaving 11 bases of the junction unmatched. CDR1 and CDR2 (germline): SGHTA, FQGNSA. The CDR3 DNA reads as TGTGCCAGCAGCTTAGAATGGGAGACAGGGGAGGGCACTGAAGCTTTCTTT. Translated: CASSLEWETGEGTEAFF.

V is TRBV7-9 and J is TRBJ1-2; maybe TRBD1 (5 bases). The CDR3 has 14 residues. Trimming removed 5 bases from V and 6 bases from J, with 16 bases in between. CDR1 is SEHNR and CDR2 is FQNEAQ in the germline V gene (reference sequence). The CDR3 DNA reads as TGTGCCAGCAGCGACAGCCCAGCCCGGCATGGCTACACCTTC. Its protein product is CASSDSPARHGYTF.

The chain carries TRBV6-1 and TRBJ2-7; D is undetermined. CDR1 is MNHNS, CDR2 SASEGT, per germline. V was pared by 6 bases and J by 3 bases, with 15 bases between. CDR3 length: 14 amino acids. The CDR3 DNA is TGTGCCAGCAGGACATGGTATCAGGACTACGAGCAGTACTTC. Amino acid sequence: CASRTWYQDYEQYF.

DNA for the CDR3: TGTGCCACCAGCAGCTCCTCCGGGACAGGGAACGAGCAGTACTTC. Its translation is CATSSSSGTGNEQYF. The chain couples TRBV15 to TRBJ2-7; 9 nucleotides align to TRBD1. The junction had 8 bases not matched to a gene; V was cut back by 3 bases and J by 5 bases. Germline V gene lookup returns CDR1 LNHNV and CDR2 YYDKDF (reference sequence). CDR3 length: 15 residues. The full variable domain, its missing parts supplied by reference TRBV15 and TRBJ2-7, is DAMVIQNPRYQVTQFGKPVTLSCSQTLNHNVMYWYQQKSSQAPKLLFHYYDKDFNNEADTPDNFQSRRPNTSFCFLDIRSPGLGDTAMYLCATSSSSGTGNEQYFGPGTRLTVT.

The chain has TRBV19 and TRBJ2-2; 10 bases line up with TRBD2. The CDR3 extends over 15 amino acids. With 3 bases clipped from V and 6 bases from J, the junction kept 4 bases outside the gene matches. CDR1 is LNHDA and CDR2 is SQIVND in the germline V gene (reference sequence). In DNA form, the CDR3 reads TGTGCCAGTAGTATTCTAGCGGGAGACCCCGGGGAGCTGTTTTTT. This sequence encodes CASSILAGDPGELFF.

CDR3 sequence reads: CASSSTGATNEKLFF. The CDR3 DNA reads as TGTGCCAGCAGCTCAACAGGCGCCACTAATGAAAAACTGTTTTTT. This chain connects TRBV7-9 to TRBJ1-4, with D perhaps TRBD1 (5 bases). There are 15 residues in the CDR3. Germline V gives CDR1 SEHNR, CDR2 FQNEAQ (reference sequence). The germline V and J ends were trimmed by 4 bases and 2 bases, with 11 bases remaining between them.

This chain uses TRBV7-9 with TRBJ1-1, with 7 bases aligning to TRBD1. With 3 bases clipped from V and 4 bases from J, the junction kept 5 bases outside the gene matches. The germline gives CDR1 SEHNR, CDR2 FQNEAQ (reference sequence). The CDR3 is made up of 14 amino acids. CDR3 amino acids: CASSFGAGGTEAFF. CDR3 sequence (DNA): TGTGCCAGCAGCTTCGGGGCAGGGGGCACTGAAGCTTTCTTT.

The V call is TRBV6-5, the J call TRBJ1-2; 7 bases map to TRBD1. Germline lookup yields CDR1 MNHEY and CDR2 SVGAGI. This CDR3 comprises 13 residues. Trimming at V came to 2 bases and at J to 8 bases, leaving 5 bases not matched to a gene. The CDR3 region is CASSYKGAEGYTF. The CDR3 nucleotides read TGTGCCAGCAGTTACAAGGGGGCGGAAGGCTACACCTTC.

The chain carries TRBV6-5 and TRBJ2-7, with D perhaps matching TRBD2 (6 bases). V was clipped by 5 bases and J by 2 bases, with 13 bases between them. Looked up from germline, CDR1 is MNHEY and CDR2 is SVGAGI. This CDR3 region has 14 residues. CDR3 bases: TGTGCCAGCAGTACCTACGGGAGAGCCTACGAGCAGTACTTC. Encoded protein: CASSTYGRAYEQYF.

This chain's CDR3 is CASSQGREGLSSYEQYF. CDR3 in DNA: TGCGCCAGCAGCCAAGGTCGTGAGGGCTTGAGCTCCTACGAGCAGTACTTC. The chain links TRBV4-1 to TRBJ2-7, with D possibly being TRBD2 (5 bases). Germline V gives CDR1 MGHRA, CDR2 YSYEKL. This CDR3 has 17 amino acids. V lost 1 base and J 0 bases, leaving 16 bases between the germline ends.

CDR3 residues: CASSLGGQTIETQYF. CDR3 DNA: TGTGCCAGCAGCTTAGGGGGACAGACTATCGAGACCCAGTACTTC. The chain carries TRBV7-2 and TRBJ2-5, with 7 bases aligning to TRBD1. CDR3 length equals 15 residues. Per the germline V gene, CDR1 is SGHTA and CDR2 is FQGNSA. V dropped 1 base and J dropped 5; count of bases not matched to a gene: 7.

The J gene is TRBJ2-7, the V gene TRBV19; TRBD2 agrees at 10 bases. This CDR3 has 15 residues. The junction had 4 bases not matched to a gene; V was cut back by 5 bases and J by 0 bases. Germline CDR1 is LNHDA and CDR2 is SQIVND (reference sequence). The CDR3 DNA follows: TGTGCCAGTAGTTTCACTAGCGGGACCTCCTACGAGCAGTACTTC. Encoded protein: CASSFTSGTSYEQYF.

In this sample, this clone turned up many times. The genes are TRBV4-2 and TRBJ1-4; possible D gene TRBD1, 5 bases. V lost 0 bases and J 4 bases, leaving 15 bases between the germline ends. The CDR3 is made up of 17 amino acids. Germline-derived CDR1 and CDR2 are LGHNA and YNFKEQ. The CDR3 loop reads CASSQERGGQGNEKLFF. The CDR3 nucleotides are TGTGCCAGCAGCCAAGAGAGAGGCGGTCAGGGTAATGAAAAACTGTTTTTT.

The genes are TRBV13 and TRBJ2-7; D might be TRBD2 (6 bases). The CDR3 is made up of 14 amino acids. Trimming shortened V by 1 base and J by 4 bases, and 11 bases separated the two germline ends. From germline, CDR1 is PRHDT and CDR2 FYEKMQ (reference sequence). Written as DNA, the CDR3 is TGTGCCAGCAGCTTAGAATCCGGGGGTTACGAGCAGTACTTC. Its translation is CASSLESGGYEQYF.

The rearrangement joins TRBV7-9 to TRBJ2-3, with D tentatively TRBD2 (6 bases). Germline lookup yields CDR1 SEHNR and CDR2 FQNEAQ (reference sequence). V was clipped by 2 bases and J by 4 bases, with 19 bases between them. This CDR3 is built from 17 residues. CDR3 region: CASSLRGAGPPADTQYF. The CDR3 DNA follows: TGTGCCAGCAGCTTAAGGGGAGCGGGCCCCCCCGCAGATACGCAGTATTTT.

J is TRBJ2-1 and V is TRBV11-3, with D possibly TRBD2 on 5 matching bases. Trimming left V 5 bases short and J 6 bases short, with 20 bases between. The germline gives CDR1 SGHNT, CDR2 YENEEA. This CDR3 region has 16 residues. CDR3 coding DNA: TGTGCCAGCAGCCTCTACGGGGTAGCGCCGCGCAATGAGCAGTTCTTC. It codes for CASSLYGVAPRNEQFF.

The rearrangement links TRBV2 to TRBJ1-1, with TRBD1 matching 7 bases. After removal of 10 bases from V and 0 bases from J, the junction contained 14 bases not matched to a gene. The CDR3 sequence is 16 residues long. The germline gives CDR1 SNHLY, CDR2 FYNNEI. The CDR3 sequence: CAIMGTESFMNTEAFF. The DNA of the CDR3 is TGTGCCATCATGGGGACAGAAAGTTTTATGAACACTGAAGCTTTCTTT.

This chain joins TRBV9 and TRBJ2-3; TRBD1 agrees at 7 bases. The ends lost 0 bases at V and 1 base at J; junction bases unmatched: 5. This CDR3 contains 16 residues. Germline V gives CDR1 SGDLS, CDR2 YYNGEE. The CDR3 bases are TGTGCCAGCAGCGTAGGAGGGGGCCCTGGCACAGATACGCAGTATTTT. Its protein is CASSVGGGPGTDTQYF.

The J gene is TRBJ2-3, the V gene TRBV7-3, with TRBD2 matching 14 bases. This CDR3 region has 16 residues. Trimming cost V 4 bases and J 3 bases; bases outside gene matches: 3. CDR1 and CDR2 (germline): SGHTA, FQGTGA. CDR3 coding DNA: TGTGCCAGCAGCTCCGGGACTAGCGGGAGTACAGATACGCAGTATTTT. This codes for CASSSGTSGSTDTQYF.

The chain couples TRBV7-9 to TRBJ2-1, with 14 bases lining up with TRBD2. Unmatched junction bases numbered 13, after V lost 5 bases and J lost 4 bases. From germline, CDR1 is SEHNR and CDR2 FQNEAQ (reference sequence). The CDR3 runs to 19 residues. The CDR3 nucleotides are TGTGCCAGCAGCGGGGAAAGACTAGCGGGAGGGCATACTTACAATGAGCAGTTCTTC. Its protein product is CASSGERLAGGHTYNEQFF.

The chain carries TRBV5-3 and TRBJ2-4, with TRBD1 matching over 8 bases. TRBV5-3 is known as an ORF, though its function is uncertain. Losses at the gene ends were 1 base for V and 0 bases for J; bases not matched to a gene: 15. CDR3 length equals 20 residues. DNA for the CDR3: TGTGCCAGAAGCTTGAATTCCGGGACAGGAGTAGTACTAGCCAAAAACATTCAGTACTTC. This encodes CARSLNSGTGVVLAKNIQYF.

The CDR3 DNA follows: TGTGCCAGCAGCAAGGACAGCACTCTTGAGCAGTACTTC. Protein product: CASSKDSTLEQYF. The genes are TRBV7-9 and TRBJ2-7; D is possibly TRBD1 (6 bases). The germline V gene encodes CDR1 SEHNR and CDR2 FQNEAQ (reference sequence). This CDR3 spans 13 amino acids. V lost 5 bases, J lost 7 bases, and 15 bases lay in between.

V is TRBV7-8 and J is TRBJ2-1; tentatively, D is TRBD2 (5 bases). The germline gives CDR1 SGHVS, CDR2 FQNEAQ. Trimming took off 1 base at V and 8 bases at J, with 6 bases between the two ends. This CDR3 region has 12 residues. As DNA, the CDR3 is TGTGCCAGCAGCTTAGAAGCGGATGAGCAGTTCTTC. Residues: CASSLEADEQFF.

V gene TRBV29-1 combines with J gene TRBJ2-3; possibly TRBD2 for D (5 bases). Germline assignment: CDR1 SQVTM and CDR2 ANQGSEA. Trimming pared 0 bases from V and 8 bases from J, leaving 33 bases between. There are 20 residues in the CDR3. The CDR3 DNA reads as TGCAGCGTTGAAGATCTTTTATCCATCGGTGGGAGCGCCAGTAGTGGTACGCAGTATTTT. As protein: CSVEDLLSIGGSASSGTQYF.

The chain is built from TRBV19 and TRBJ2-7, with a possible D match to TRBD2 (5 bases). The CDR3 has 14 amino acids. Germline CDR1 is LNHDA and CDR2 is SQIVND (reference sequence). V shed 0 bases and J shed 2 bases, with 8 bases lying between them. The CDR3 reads CASSIDTGTYEQYF. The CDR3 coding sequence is TGTGCCAGTAGTATAGACACCGGGACCTACGAGCAGTACTTC.

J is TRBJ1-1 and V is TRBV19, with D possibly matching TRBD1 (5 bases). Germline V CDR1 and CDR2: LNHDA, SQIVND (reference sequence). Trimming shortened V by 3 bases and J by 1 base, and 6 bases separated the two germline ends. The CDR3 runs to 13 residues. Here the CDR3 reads CASSMGGNTEAFF. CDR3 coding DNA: TGTGCCAGTAGTATGGGGGGGAACACTGAAGCTTTCTTT.

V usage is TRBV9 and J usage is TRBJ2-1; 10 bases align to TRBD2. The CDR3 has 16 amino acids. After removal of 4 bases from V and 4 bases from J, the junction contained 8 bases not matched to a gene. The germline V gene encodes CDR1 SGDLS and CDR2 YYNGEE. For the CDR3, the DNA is TGTGCCAGCAGCACCCCCGATAGCGGGAGGTACAATGAGCAGTTCTTC. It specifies CASSTPDSGRYNEQFF.

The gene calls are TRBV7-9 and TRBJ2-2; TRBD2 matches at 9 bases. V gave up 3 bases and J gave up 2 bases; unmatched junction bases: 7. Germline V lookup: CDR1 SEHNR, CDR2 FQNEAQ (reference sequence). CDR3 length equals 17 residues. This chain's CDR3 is CASSFPSGEVNTGELFF. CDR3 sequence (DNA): TGTGCCAGCAGCTTCCCTAGCGGGGAAGTAAACACCGGGGAGCTGTTTTTT. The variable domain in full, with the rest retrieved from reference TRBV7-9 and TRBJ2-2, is DTGVSQNPRHKITKRGQNVTFRCDPISEHNRLYWYRQTLGQGPEFLTYFQNEAQLEKSRLLSDRFSAERPKGSFSTLEIQRTEQGDSAMYLCASSFPSGEVNTGELFFGEGSRLTVL.

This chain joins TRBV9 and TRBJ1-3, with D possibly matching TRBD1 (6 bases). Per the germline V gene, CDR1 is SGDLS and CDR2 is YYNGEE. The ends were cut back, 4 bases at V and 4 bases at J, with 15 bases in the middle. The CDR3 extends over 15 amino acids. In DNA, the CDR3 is TGTGCCAGCAGCTCTACAGGGAATTCGGGAAACACCATATATTTT. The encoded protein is CASSSTGNSGNTIYF.